The sequence of this TCR beta chain was determined in a study of cytomegalovirus exposure and HLA in healthy donors. General study findings and limits: Cytomegalovirus-associated status was assigned to around 160 TCR beta chains.

CDR3 length: 16 amino acids. In germline, CDR1 is LGHNT, CDR2 FRNRAP. Trimming removed 2 bases from V and 7 bases from J; junction bases left unmatched: 11. Method: immunoSEQ multiplex PCR; TCRdb's copy keeps in-frame clones and lacks some. The sample holds about 73,000 clones; around 94% are singletons and the top ten take approximately 3%. Concerning this clone: Its antigen is undetermined.

The donors were in the approximately 130-subject validation cohort, distinct from the roughly 700-subject first cohort. This TCR was sampled from a woman younger than 35 in good health and CMV-seropositive. The chain joins TRBV12-5 to TRBJ2-5, with 9 bases aligning to TRBD1. Sequenced: PBMCs. The CDR3 sequence: CASGLSRTGGPVTQYF. CDR3 sequence (DNA): TGTGCTAGTGGTTTGTCTCGCACAGGGGGCCCCGTGACCCAGTACTTC.